A selection of T cell receptor beta chains follows, all from one sample in a study of post-analysis software for immune sequencing data. TCRdb reanalysed the PCR reads using MiXCR and keeps one entry per CDR3 protein. Counted here are roughly 670,000 distinct CDR3 sequences, 55% to 70% occurring once; the ten biggest clones make up about 11%. The sequencing sample was made of blood. Source of these receptors: a girl aged 2-10 years with multiple sclerosis. Both conserved end residues are part of each CDR3. A D gene is named only where the DNA matches it firmly. Expanded clones get a size class; other rows say once, few or many, or leave the size out.

>-|TRBD1|TRBV20-1|TRBJ1-2
TGCAGTGCTCCTCCCCCCCCGGGACAGGGGGCATGTGGCTACACCTTC
CSAPPPPGQGACGYTF
>-|-|TRBV29-1|TRBJ1-1
TGCAGCGTTTCGGGTATCGAGTTTCTCGGGAACACTGAAGCTTTCTTT
CSVSGIEFLGNTEAFF
>-|TRBD1|TRBV12-3/TRBV12-4|TRBJ2-5
TGTGCCAGCAGTCCCGGGACAGGGATTCCAGAGACCCAGTACTTC
CASSPGTGIPETQYF
>-|-|TRBV3-1|TRBJ1-1
TGTGCCAGCAGCCAAGAGGGGTGGAACACTGAAGCTTTCTTT
CASSQEGWNTEAFF
>-|TRBD2|TRBV24-1|TRBJ2-3
TGTGCCACCAGTGTTACTAGCGGGGCTTCAGATACGCAGTATTTT
CATSVTSGASDTQYF
>-|-|TRBV20-1|TRBJ2-1
TGCAGTGCTAGAGCAACAGACTTGAATGAGCAGTTCTTC
CSARATDLNEQFF
>-|TRBD1|TRBV5-1|TRBJ2-3
TGCGCCAGCACCCGGGGGACAGGTCCTACAGATACGCAGTATTTT
CASTRGTGPTDTQYF
>few|-|TRBV11-2|TRBJ2-5
TGTGCCAGCAGCCAAGGGGGTGGTCAAGAGACCCAGTACTTC
CASSQGGGQETQYF
>-|TRBD2|TRBV5-5|TRBJ2-2
TGTGCCAGCAGCTTGACGGGGGGGCCGGGCACCGGGGAGCTGTTTTTT
CASSLTGGPGTGELFF
>-|-|TRBV2|TRBJ1-2
TGTGCCAGCAGTGAAGCGCTAACCCACACAGGGAACTATGGCTACACCTTC
CASSEALTHTGNYGYTF
>-|TRBD2|TRBV29-1|TRBJ2-1
TGCAGCGTTGGGCGGGGGGGCAACTTTAATTACAATGAGCAGTTCTTC
CSVGRGGNFNYNEQFF
>once|-|TRBV12-3/TRBV12-4|TRBJ1-1
TGTGCCAGCAGTTTACCCTCGGGGAAAGCTTTCTTT
CASSLPSGKAFF
>once|-|TRBV5-1|TRBJ2-3
TGCGCCAGTGGCTTGGAGTCAGGGGACACAGATACGCAGTATTTT
CASGLESGDTDTQYF
>-|-|TRBV5-1|TRBJ1-2
TGCGCCAGCAGCTTGGAGGGACGTCCAGAAGGGAACTATGGCTACACCTTC
CASSLEGRPEGNYGYTF
>-|TRBD1|TRBV2|TRBJ2-1
TGTGCCAGCAGACGGACAGGGACAAACAATGAGCAGTTCTTC
CASRRTGTNNEQFF
>-|-|TRBV25-1|TRBJ1-2
TGTGCCAGCAGTGAAGCAGAGACTAACTATGGCTACACCTTC
CASSEAETNYGYTF
>once|TRBD1|TRBV7-2|TRBJ2-2
TGTGCCAGCAGCCCCCGACAGGGGCCGAACACCGGGGAGCTGTTTTTT
CASSPRQGPNTGELFF
>-|-|TRBV7-9|TRBJ1-5
TGTGCCAGCAGTTTGAGTGATAGCAATCAGCCCCAGCATTTT
CASSLSDSNQPQHF
>-|-|TRBV29-1|TRBJ2-7
TGCAGCGTTGGGGGGGACAGACTGTACAATGAGCAGTACTTC
CSVGGDRLYNEQYF
>few|TRBD1|TRBV5-4|TRBJ2-6
TGTGCCAGCAGCCCCCCGGGACAGGGATTGTCTGGGGCCAACGTCCTGACTTTC
CASSPPGQGLSGANVLTF
>-|TRBD1|TRBV5-1|TRBJ2-1
TGCGCCAGCAGCCCAGCCCCACCGGGACAGGGTCACAATGAGCAGTTCTTC
CASSPAPPGQGHNEQFF
>-|-|TRBV6-1|TRBJ2-3
TGTGCCAGCAGTGGGACCTCAGGGATGGGGACAGATACGCAGTATTTT
CASSGTSGMGTDTQYF
>-|TRBD2|TRBV20-1|TRBJ2-7
TGCAGTGCTAGAGATTTACGGGAGGGCCGGGGCGAGCAGTACTTC
CSARDLREGRGEQYF
>-|TRBD1|TRBV30|TRBJ2-3
TGTGCCTGGAGTGTACAGGGGACATTCACAGATACGCAGTATTTT
CAWSVQGTFTDTQYF
>-|-|TRBV7-9|TRBJ1-1
TGTGCCAGCTTCGACAGGACCTCATTCGGGACTGAAGCTTTCTTT
CASFDRTSFGTEAFF
>-|TRBD1|TRBV12-3/TRBV12-4|TRBJ2-4
TGTGCCAGCAGTTTAGCCAAGGGGGCAGGCATTCAGTACTTC
CASSLAKGAGIQYF
>-|TRBD2|TRBV24-1|TRBJ2-1
TGTGCCACCAGTTTCCCCGGGACTAGCACCAATGAGCAGTTCTTC
CATSFPGTSTNEQFF
>-|TRBD2|TRBV28|TRBJ2-3
TGTGCCAGCAGTCCCGGGACTAGCGGGAGAGGGGGGCAGTATTTT
CASSPGTSGRGGQYF
>-|-|TRBV29-1|TRBJ2-3
TGCAGCGTTGTTGAGCCTACTAGCACAGATACGCAGTATTTT
CSVVEPTSTDTQYF
>-|-|TRBV3-1|TRBJ1-1
TGTGCCAGCAGCCAAGGGACAGCAGGACTTGAAGCTTTCTTT
CASSQGTAGLEAFF
>many|TRBD1|TRBV7-9|TRBJ1-2
TGTGCCAGCAGCCCCCCGGCAGGGGGCTTTTATGGCTACACCTTC
CASSPPAGGFYGYTF
>-|-|TRBV12-3/TRBV12-4|TRBJ2-3
TGTGCCAGCAGTCTAACCGGGACATTCCTCACAGATACGCAGTATTTT
CASSLTGTFLTDTQYF
>few|-|TRBV10-3|TRBJ2-7
TGTGCCATCAGTGAGCGACCAAACCTATATTACGAGCAGTACTTC
CAISERPNLYYEQYF
>-|TRBD1|TRBV7-2|TRBJ2-5
TGTGCCAGCAGCTCCTTGGACAGGGGAGAGACCCAGTACTTC
CASSSLDRGETQYF
>-|TRBD2|TRBV20-1|TRBJ2-3
TGCAGTGCTAGAGATCCAAGCGGGAGCATAGATACGCAGTATTTT
CSARDPSGSIDTQYF
>-|TRBD1|TRBV27|TRBJ2-1
TGTGCCAGCAGTATCCGGGACAGGGGGCCCAATGAGCAGTTCTTC
CASSIRDRGPNEQFF
>-|-|TRBV5-1|TRBJ2-2
TGCGCCAGCAGCTTGGACGGCACCGGGGAGCTGTTTTTT
CASSLDGTGELFF
>few|TRBD2|TRBV2|TRBJ2-7
TGTGCCAGCAGTATAGGCGGGAGTTCCTACGAGCAGTACTTC
CASSIGGSSYEQYF
>-|-|TRBV10-3|TRBJ1-2
TGTGCCATCAGTGAGTCGCGGGGGGGCCTTGACTATGGCTACACCTTC
CAISESRGGLDYGYTF
>-|-|TRBV5-1|TRBJ2-3
TGCGCCAGCAGTTTAGACGCCACAGATACGCAGTATTTT
CASSLDATDTQYF
>-|-|TRBV7-8|TRBJ1-1
TGTGCCAGCAGCCCACGGCGGCGGGACAACACTGAAGCTTTCTTT
CASSPRRRDNTEAFF